The 26 T cell receptor beta chains reported below all come from one sample, sequenced in a study of cytomegalovirus exposure and HLA in healthy donors. With 60 Vbeta and 13 Jbeta primers, the PCR was carried out. The method was immunoSEQ multiplex PCR; TCRdb's version includes in-frame clones alone and lacks a portion of them. The sample lists about 200,000 clones; around 77% were seen once. Sample: PBMCs. All receptors come from a woman aged 25 to 39 in good health and CMV-seronegative.

The chain joins TRBV7-9 to TRBJ2-5, with D possibly matching TRBD1 (5 bases). The CDR3 has 15 residues. Per the germline V gene, CDR1 is SEHNR and CDR2 is FQNEAQ (reference sequence). The V gene lost 5 bases and the J gene lost 2 bases, with 15 bases spanning the gap. For the CDR3, the DNA is TGTGCCAGCAGCCCGACCTTGGGGCAGCAAGAGACCCAGTACTTC. Translation: CASSPTLGQQETQYF.

The gene calls are TRBV29-1 and TRBJ2-3; 8 bases are a match to TRBD1. CDR3 length: 13 residues. J lost 1 base, V lost 7 bases, and 4 bases had no gene match. From germline, CDR1 is SQVTM and CDR2 ANQGSEA. The CDR3 here is CSGGDRRTDTQYF. As DNA, the CDR3 is TGCAGCGGGGGGGACAGGCGCACAGATACGCAGTATTTT.

There are a few counts of this clone. J is TRBJ2-3 and V is TRBV10-3; 10 bases map to TRBD2. Trimming took 7 bases from V and 2 from J; bases not matched to a gene: 6. The CDR3 consists of 15 residues. The V gene's germline CDR1 is ENHRY and CDR2 SYGVKD. CDR3 DNA sequence: TGTGCCATCAATAAGGGACTAGCGAACACAGATACGCAGTATTTT. As protein: CAINKGLANTDTQYF.

In this sample, this clone turned up a few times. This chain's CDR3 is CASSQESRLMNTEAFF. CDR3 coding DNA: TGCGCCAGCAGCCAAGAATCGCGGCTAATGAACACTGAAGCTTTCTTT. The chain is built from TRBV4-1 and TRBJ1-1; D not resolved. V dropped 0 bases and J dropped 0 bases, with 11 bases sitting between them. The CDR3 runs 16 residues. Germline lookup yields CDR1 MGHRA and CDR2 YSYEKL.

For the CDR3, the DNA is TGCAGCGCCTCCGTGGAGGTGGGCACAGATACGCAGTATTTT. Amino acid sequence: CSASVEVGTDTQYF. The rearrangement uses TRBV29-1 and TRBJ2-3; D possibly corresponds to TRBD2 (5 bases). V was clipped by 7 bases and J by 1 base, with 15 bases between them. The germline gives CDR1 SQVTM, CDR2 ANQGSEA. The CDR3 runs 14 residues.

The chain joins TRBV28 to TRBJ1-5; the D is unclear. The V gene's germline CDR1 is MDHEN and CDR2 SYDVKM. The CDR3 is made up of 13 amino acids. Trimming stripped 7 bases from V and 8 bases from J, with 15 bases between. The CDR3 loop is CASTLELLEPQHF. The CDR3 coding sequence is TGTGCCAGCACCCTTGAACTTTTGGAGCCCCAGCATTTT. Full variable domain (rest looked up from reference TRBV28 and TRBJ1-5): DVKVTQSSRYLVKRTGEKVFLECVQDMDHENMFWYRQDPGLGLRLIYFSYDVKMKEKGDIPEGYSVSREKKERFSLILESASTNQTSMYLCASTLELLEPQHFGDGTRLSIL.

A single count supports this clone. The chain recombines TRBV4-2 with TRBJ1-6; D ambiguous. V lost 1 base, J lost 12 bases, and 22 bases lay in between. Germline values: CDR1 LGHNA, CDR2 YNFKEQ. There are 17 residues in the CDR3. In nucleotides, the CDR3 is TGTGCCAGCAGCCAAGTTATCTCCTTCGCGGGCGTTAAACCCCTCCACTTT. Encoded protein: CASSQVISFAGVKPLHF.

V is TRBV28 and J is TRBJ2-5, with 8 bases lining up with TRBD1. V shed 3 bases and J 4 bases; nucleotides not matched to a gene: 7. The CDR3 is made up of 15 amino acids. Per the germline V gene, CDR1 is MDHEN and CDR2 is SYDVKM. CDR3 coding DNA: TGTGCCAGCAGTTTCTTGATTACAGGGGGAGAGACCCAGTACTTC. Its protein product is CASSFLITGGETQYF.

The chain carries TRBV5-8 and TRBJ1-2, with 7 bases aligning to TRBD1. The germline gives CDR1 SGHTS, CDR2 YDEGEE. This CDR3 spans 18 amino acids. The V and J ends lost 2 bases and 4 bases, in that order; junction bases with no gene match: 17. This chain's CDR3 is CASSFDTGQLTRGYGYTF. The CDR3, as DNA: TGTGCCAGCAGCTTCGATACGGGACAGCTAACTCGGGGCTATGGCTACACCTTC.

The table lists this clone with a count of one. The chain combines TRBV5-1 with TRBJ2-1, with D uncertain. CDR1 is SGHRS, CDR2 YFSETQ, per germline. V lost 0 bases and J lost 10, with 14 bases in between. The CDR3 runs 14 residues. The CDR3: CASSLGPALGEQFF. The CDR3 DNA is TGCGCCAGCAGCTTGGGACCCGCCCTCGGGGAGCAGTTCTTC.

The gene calls are TRBV5-1 and TRBJ2-7; no definite D call. CDR1 is SGHRS, CDR2 YFSETQ, per germline. The CDR3 extends over 14 amino acids. Trimming pared 2 bases from V and 3 bases from J, leaving 12 bases between. The CDR3 DNA is TGCGCCAGCAGCTTCTCGTCTACGGTCTACGAGCAGTACTTC. This translates into CASSFSSTVYEQYF. The entire variable domain, with the rest obtained from reference TRBV5-1 and TRBJ2-7, is as follows: KAGVTQTPRYLIKTRGQQVTLSCSPISGHRSVSWYQQTPGQGLQFLFEYFSETQRNKGNFPGRFSGRQFSNSRSEMNVSTLELGDSALYLCASSFSSTVYEQYFGPGTRLTVT.

Only a few counts were recorded for this clone. This chain's CDR3 is CASRADRGAYEQYF. DNA for the CDR3: TGTGCCAGCAGAGCTGACAGGGGGGCCTACGAGCAGTACTTC. The gene calls are TRBV7-9 and TRBJ2-7; 9 nucleotides align to TRBD1. Trimming removed 6 bases from V and 2 bases from J; junction bases left unmatched: 5. CDR3 length: 14 residues. Germline loops: CDR1 SEHNR, CDR2 FQNEAQ (reference sequence).

The chain uses TRBV10-3 and TRBJ2-2; weak D call: TRBD1 (6 bases). CDR1 and CDR2 (germline): ENHRY, SYGVKD. This CDR3 is built from 14 residues. The CDR3 sequence: CAGQLAPNTGELFF. CDR3 DNA sequence: TGTGCTGGACAGTTGGCCCCGAACACCGGGGAGCTGTTTTTT.

This chain links TRBV27 with TRBJ2-5; 10 bases fit TRBD2. The germline CDR1 and CDR2 sequences are MNHEY and SMNVEV (reference sequence). The CDR3 is made up of 16 amino acids. The trim removed 5 bases at V and 5 bases at J, leaving 11 bases unmatched. This chain's CDR3 is CASSLTPTSGSETQYF. CDR3 nucleotides: TGTGCCAGCAGTCTGACACCGACTAGCGGGTCGGAGACCCAGTACTTC.

V usage is TRBV14 and J usage is TRBJ2-7; 8 bases fit TRBD2. After removal of 2 bases from V and 0 bases from J, the junction contained 3 bases not matched to a gene. CDR3 length: 15 amino acids. Germline lookup yields CDR1 SGHDN and CDR2 FVKESK. The CDR3, as DNA: TGTGCCAGCAGCCAAATAGCGGGGAGCTCCTACGAGCAGTACTTC. Translating it yields CASSQIAGSSYEQYF. Full variable domain (missing parts from reference TRBV14 and TRBJ2-7): EAGVTQFPSHSVIEKGQTVTLRCDPISGHDNLYWYRRVMGKEIKFLLHFVKESKQDESGMPNNRFLAERTGGTYSTLKVQPAELEDSGVYFCASSQIAGSSYEQYFGPGTRLTVT.

This chain uses TRBV9 with TRBJ1-2; D is possibly TRBD1 (5 bases). V lost 0 bases to trimming and J lost 6 bases, with 18 bases between them. The CDR3 sequence is 16 residues long. Per the germline V gene, CDR1 is SGDLS and CDR2 is YYNGEE. CDR3 in DNA: TGTGCCAGCAGCGTAGGTGCAGGGCTGGGGTCGAATGGCTACACCTTC. It translates to CASSVGAGLGSNGYTF.

The rearrangement links TRBV29-1 to TRBJ2-7, with a possible D match to TRBD1 (6 bases). Germline values: CDR1 SQVTM, CDR2 ANQGSEA. The CDR3 is 11 residues long. With 6 bases removed from V and 6 bases from J, the gap between germline ends came to 12 bases. CDR3 sequence reads: CSVLTGIEQYF. The DNA for the CDR3 is TGCAGCGTCTTAACAGGGATCGAGCAGTACTTC.

The CDR3 loop reads CASSQGSYEQYF. The DNA of the CDR3 is TGTGCCAGCAGCCAGGGTAGCTACGAGCAGTACTTC. The rearrangement joins TRBV5-6 to TRBJ2-7, with TRBD1 as a possible D gene (5 bases). Trimming took 4 bases from V and 3 from J, leaving 8 bases between them. CDR1 and CDR2 from the germline V gene are SGHDT and YYEEEE. The length of the CDR3 is 12 residues.

The rearrangement uses TRBV5-1 and TRBJ1-1, with D unresolved. The CDR3 has 14 amino acids. CDR1 and CDR2 from the germline V gene are SGHRS and YFSETQ. Deletions cut 2 bases from V and 5 bases from J, with 13 bases between. CDR3 nucleotide sequence: TGCGCCAGCAGCTTCGGCGGGGTCTCGACTGAAGCTTTCTTT. Protein: CASSFGGVSTEAFF.

The V and J genes are TRBV4-1 and TRBJ2-2; tentatively, D is TRBD1 (6 bases). V was shortened by 2 bases and J by 1 base, with 8 bases between the two germline ends. Per germline, CDR1 MGHRA and CDR2 YSYEKL. The CDR3 spans 15 residues. The CDR3 coding sequence is TGCGCCAGCAGCCAAACGGACAGGAACACCGGGGAGCTGTTTTTT. It is translated as CASSQTDRNTGELFF.

V usage is TRBV27 and J usage is TRBJ2-6; D might be TRBD2 (6 bases). V was shortened by 4 bases and J by 0 bases, with 13 bases between the two germline ends. The CDR3 has 17 amino acids. CDR1 and CDR2 (germline): MNHEY, SMNVEV (reference sequence). The chain's CDR3 is CASSYRLVSSGANVLTF. CDR3 bases: TGTGCCAGCAGTTACAGACTAGTAAGCTCTGGGGCCAACGTCCTGACTTTC.

The V gene is TRBV28, the J gene TRBJ2-1, with 9 bases identical to TRBD2. CDR1 and CDR2 (germline): MDHEN, SYDVKM. V gave up 3 bases and J gave up 6 bases; unmatched junction bases: 3. The CDR3 sequence is 14 residues long. The CDR3 loop is CASSFSGGLNEQFF. CDR3 in DNA: TGTGCCAGCAGTTTTAGCGGGGGCCTCAATGAGCAGTTCTTC.

This sequence joins TRBV5-6 and TRBJ1-2, with D hard to call. The CDR3 consists of 12 residues. Germline assignment: CDR1 SGHDT and CDR2 YYEEEE. Trimming removed 0 bases at V and 7 bases at J, with 7 bases between. The CDR3 loop reads CASSLAGFGYTF. The CDR3 DNA reads TGTGCCAGCAGCTTGGCCGGGTTTGGCTACACCTTC.

V and J are TRBV5-4 and TRBJ1-2, with TRBD1 matching 8 bases. V lost 6 bases and J lost 2; bases outside the gene matches: 3. The CDR3 sequence is 13 residues long. CDR1 is SGHNT and CDR2 is YYREEE in the germline V gene (reference sequence). The CDR3: CASTRQGNYGYTF. CDR3 DNA: TGTGCCAGCACCCGACAGGGGAACTATGGCTACACCTTC.

J is TRBJ1-5 and V is TRBV5-6, with TRBD1 matching 7 bases. J lost 2 bases, V lost 4 bases, and 9 bases had no gene match. CDR3 length: 16 residues. Germline V gives CDR1 SGHDT, CDR2 YYEEEE. This chain's CDR3 is CASSNLGGAGNQPQHF. CDR3 coding DNA: TGTGCCAGCAGCAATCTAGGGGGCGCGGGCAATCAGCCCCAGCATTTT.

This clone occurred a few times. The V call is TRBV11-2, the J call TRBJ2-1; 10 bases map to TRBD2. The germline gives CDR1 SGHAT, CDR2 FQNNGV. V dropped 5 bases and J dropped 4; count of bases not matched to a gene: 5. This CDR3 is 15 amino acids long. The CDR3 DNA reads as TGTGCCAGCAGCCCCCGACTAGCGGGTTACAATGAGCAGTTCTTC. It is translated as CASSPRLAGYNEQFF. The full variable domain, its missing parts supplied by reference TRBV11-2 and TRBJ2-1, is EAGVAQSPRYKIIEKRQSVAFWCNPISGHATLYWYQQILGQGPKLLIQFQNNGVVDDSQLPKDRFSAERLKGVDSTLKIQPAKLEDSAVYLCASSPRLAGYNEQFFGPGTRLTVL.